This paragraph reports one T cell receptor (beta chain). As handled by the study authors: The authors estimated nucleated cell counts from reference gene primer amplification. The repertoire was sequenced with immunoSEQ multiplex PCR; TCRdb's copy has only in-frame clones and lacks some. The V and J calls and clone size come from that table; D and trimming were worked out from the DNA. In the table there are approximately 360,000 clones, around four fifths of which are singletons. This specimen belongs to a study of blood T cell repertoires in COVID-19. Whole-study context: COVID-19 samples from acute and convalescent phases originated in the United States, Italy and Spain.

CDR3 length equals 17 residues. V dropped 0 bases and J dropped 1; count of bases not matched to a gene: 8. In germline, CDR1 is SGHAT, CDR2 FQNNGV. The rearrangement joins TRBV11-2 to TRBJ2-5; 7 positions match TRBD1. Sample: PBMCs or T cells enriched from blood (not recorded which). The sequence was obtained from a woman in her forties or fifties who had recovered from COVID-19. CDR3 residues: CASSLDNKGQIQETQYF. CDR3 nucleotide sequence: TGTGCCAGCAGCTTAGATAATAAGGGACAGATCCAAGAGACCCAGTACTTC.